This T cell receptor beta chain was retrieved from a study of shared clonotypes between healthy human individuals. TCRdb's table, derived via immunoSEQ multiplex PCR, lists solely in-frame clones and lacks some. The repertoire holds about 2 million clones, with over 85% as singletons. This CDR3 spans 16 amino acids. V lost 0 bases to trimming and J lost 1 base, with 10 bases between them. CDR1 and CDR2 (germline): LNHDA, SQIVND (reference sequence). The clonotype was recovered from a man aged 18 to 30 in good health. This sequence joins TRBV19 and TRBJ2-4, with unresolved D. Sequencing was done on a sample of naive CD4+ T cells sorted from blood. Subset: CD45RA+ positively selected. This CDR3 reads CASSIEPGLAKNIQYF. The CDR3, as DNA: TGTGCCAGTAGTATAGAACCAGGATTGGCCAAAAACATTCAGTACTTC.